Presented here are 2 T cell receptor beta chains from one specimen sequenced in a study of cytomegalovirus exposure and HLA in healthy donors. The PCR employed 60 Vbeta primers together with 13 Jbeta primers. TCRdb keeps only in-frame clones here, not all; method: immunoSEQ multiplex PCR. The sample gives about 160,000 clones, around 80% of which show up once; roughly 0.99% is in the top ten. Source material: PBMCs. All receptors derive from a woman in her thirties or forties in good health and CMV-seronegative.

This clone was recorded a few times. The chain joins TRBV5-1 to TRBJ2-3, with D hard to call. Per germline, CDR1 SGHRS and CDR2 YFSETQ. Deletions cut 1 base from V and 4 bases from J, with 10 bases between. The CDR3 has 14 residues. This CDR3 is CASSLLPQSDTQYF. CDR3 DNA: TGCGCCAGCAGCTTGTTACCACAATCAGATACGCAGTATTTT.

V gene TRBV5-1 combines with J gene TRBJ2-2, with 8 bases fitting TRBD1. This CDR3 region has 15 residues. From germline, CDR1 is SGHRS and CDR2 YFSETQ. V lost 3 bases to trimming and J lost 6 bases; unmatched junction nucleotides: 7. CDR3 amino acids: CASSYRKQGAGELFF. The CDR3 DNA sequence: TGCGCCAGCAGCTACCGGAAACAGGGGGCCGGGGAGCTGTTTTTT.